This entry lists 8 T cell receptor beta chains sequenced from one sample in a study of graft-versus-host responses after intestinal transplantation. The table came from immunoSEQ multiplex PCR; TCRdb's copy has only in-frame clones and leaves some out. In the table there are approximately 80,000 clones, about 89% of which are singletons. No cognate antigen is known for these TCRs. This material consisted of unstimulated CD4+ T cells sorted from spleen or lymph node cells, taken before intestinal transplant. The receptors here all came from a human donor who received an intestinal transplant.

J is TRBJ2-1 and V is TRBV28; TRBD2 matches at 7 bases. Germline-derived CDR1 and CDR2 are MDHEN and SYDVKM. Trimming took 2 bases from V and 8 from J; bases not matched to a gene: 6. CDR3 size: 14 residues. CDR3 amino acids: CASSLTGGKHEQFF. DNA for the CDR3: TGTGCCAGCAGTTTAACGGGAGGCAAGCATGAGCAGTTCTTC.

The chain links TRBV18 to TRBJ1-4; 7 bases map to TRBD1. Germline lookup yields CDR1 KGHSH and CDR2 LQKENI. This CDR3 spans 17 amino acids. The V segment lost 0 bases and the J segment 4 bases; nucleotides outside the gene matches: 8. Written as DNA, the CDR3 is TGTGCCAGCTCACCACCTTTTACCGGGACAGATAATGAAAAACTGTTTTTT. It specifies CASSPPFTGTDNEKLFF. The variable domain in full, with the rest retrieved from reference TRBV18 and TRBJ1-4, is NAGVMQNPRHLVRRRGQEARLRCSPMKGHSHVYWYRQLPEEGLKFMVYLQKENIIDESGMPKERFSAEFPKEGPSILRIQQVVRGDSAAYFCASSPPFTGTDNEKLFFGSGTQLSVL.

The chain joins TRBV5-5 to TRBJ2-7; 11 nucleotides match TRBD1. This CDR3 has 15 residues. CDR1 is SGHKS and CDR2 is YYEKEE in the germline V gene (reference sequence). V shed 3 bases and J 2 bases; nucleotides not matched to a gene: 4. The CDR3 reads CASSWGQGGTYEQYF. CDR3 coding DNA: TGTGCCAGCAGCTGGGGACAGGGGGGGACCTACGAGCAGTACTTC.

CDR3 loop: CASIHRTPMNTEAFF. CDR3 DNA: TGTGCCAGCATACACAGGACGCCAATGAACACTGAAGCTTTCTTT. This chain connects TRBV28 to TRBJ1-1; tentative D call: TRBD1 (5 bases). Germline V gene lookup returns CDR1 MDHEN and CDR2 SYDVKM. The CDR3 length is 15 residues. V was clipped by 7 bases and J by 0 bases, with 15 bases between them.

The J gene is TRBJ2-7, the V gene TRBV7-9, with no clear D. Trimming took 5 bases from V and 1 from J, leaving 9 bases between them. Per the germline V gene, CDR1 is SEHNR and CDR2 is FQNEAQ (reference sequence). This CDR3 has 13 amino acids. CDR3 DNA sequence: TGTGCCAGCAGCGCGACTGAATCCTACGAGCAGTACTTC. Its translation is CASSATESYEQYF.

V usage is TRBV5-1 and J usage is TRBJ2-7; 12 bases are a match to TRBD2. The CDR3 is 15 residues long. CDR1 is SGHRS and CDR2 is YFSETQ in the germline V gene. V dropped 3 bases and J dropped 6; count of bases not matched to a gene: 7. The CDR3 coding sequence is TGCGCCAGCAGCTCCACTAGCGGGGGGACCTTCGAGCAGTACTTC. This translates into CASSSTSGGTFEQYF.

About this clone itself: An end of the junction does not agree with germline; a read error may underlie this. CDR3: CASSSGGQGDF. Here the CDR3 DNA reads TGTGCCAGCAGCTCCGGGGGTCAAGGGGACTTC. V and J are TRBV7-9 and TRBJ2-4, with D perhaps matching TRBD2 (6 bases). The CDR3 consists of 11 residues. The germline gives CDR1 SEHNR, CDR2 FQNEAQ (reference sequence).

The rearrangement uses TRBV7-2 and TRBJ2-3; TRBD2 agrees at 7 bases. V was clipped by 4 bases and J by 5 bases; unmatched bases: 9. CDR1 is SGHTA and CDR2 is FQGNSA in the germline V gene. The CDR3 spans 15 residues. CDR3 DNA sequence: TGTGCCAGCAGCTCCGTGACTAGCCGAAAAGATACGCAGTATTTT. It is translated as CASSSVTSRKDTQYF.